This TCR beta chain was sequenced during a study of vaccination and CD4 T cells after COVID-19. Study results and limitations: Vaccine-specific clones in convalescent patients were spike mono-reactive in 304 of 307 cases.

Trimming shortened V by 3 bases and J by 3 bases, and 8 bases separated the two germline ends. This CDR3 spans 13 amino acids. CDR1 LNHDA and CDR2 SQIVND come from the germline V gene (reference sequence). Documented treatment: roughly 10-day PBMC culture with coronavirus spike peptide pools or control peptides (ViraFEST assay). Using peptide pools, antigen-specific T cells were expanded in ViraFEST before TCRs were sequenced. Scientists ran DNA taken from cultured CD4+ T cells through the Oncomine TCR Beta short-read assay for sequencing. Investigators isolated genomic DNA from cultured CD4+ T cells. MiXCR, applied by TCRdb to the PCR reads, yields one record per CDR3 protein. The sample holds around 13,000 distinct CDR3 sequences, approximately 50% seen once. Turning to this clonotype: Its antigen is not identified.

This TCR was sampled from a human donor who had recovered from COVID-19. What was sequenced was CD4+ T cells from blood, cultured in vitro. V and J are TRBV19 and TRBJ1-1, with unresolved D. The CDR3, as DNA: TGTGCCAGTAGTATGGCCGGGGACACTGAAGCTTTCTTT. It encodes CASSMAGDTEAFF.